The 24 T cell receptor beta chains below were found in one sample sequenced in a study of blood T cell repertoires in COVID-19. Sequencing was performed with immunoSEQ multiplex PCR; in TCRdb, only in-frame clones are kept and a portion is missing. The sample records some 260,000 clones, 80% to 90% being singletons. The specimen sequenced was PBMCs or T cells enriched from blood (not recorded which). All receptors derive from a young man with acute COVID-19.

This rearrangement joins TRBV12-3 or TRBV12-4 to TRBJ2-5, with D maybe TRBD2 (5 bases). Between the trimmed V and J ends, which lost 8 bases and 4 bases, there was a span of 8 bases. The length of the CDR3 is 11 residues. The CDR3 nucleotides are TGTGCCAGCTCAGCGGTAGAGACCCAGTACTTC. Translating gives CASSAVETQYF.

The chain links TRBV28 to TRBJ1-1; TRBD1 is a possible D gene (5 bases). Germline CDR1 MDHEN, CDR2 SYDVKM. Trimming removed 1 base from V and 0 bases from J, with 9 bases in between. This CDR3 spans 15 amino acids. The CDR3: CASSLSRAMNTEAFF. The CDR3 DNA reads TGTGCCAGCAGTTTATCCAGGGCGATGAACACTGAAGCTTTCTTT.

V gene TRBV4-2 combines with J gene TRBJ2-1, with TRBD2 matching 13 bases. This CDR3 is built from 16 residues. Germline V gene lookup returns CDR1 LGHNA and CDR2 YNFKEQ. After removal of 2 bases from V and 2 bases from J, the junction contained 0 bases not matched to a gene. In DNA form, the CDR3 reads TGTGCCAGCAGCCAAACTAGCGGGGGGGCCTACAATGAGCAGTTCTTC. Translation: CASSQTSGGAYNEQFF.

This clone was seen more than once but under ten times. The CDR3, as DNA: TGTGCCACCAGTGCGGGGGGATTAAACTATGGCTACACCTTC. Translated, it gives CATSAGGLNYGYTF. The chain has TRBV24-1 and TRBJ1-2; the D gene is possibly TRBD1 (5 bases). V was pared by 5 bases and J by 2 bases, with 11 bases between. This CDR3 comprises 14 residues. Looked up from germline, CDR1 is KGHDR and CDR2 is SFDVKD.

The CDR3 bases are TGTGCCTGGACCCAGACGGGGGGCCAGCCCCAGCATTTT. It yields the protein CAWTQTGGQPQHF. The V call is TRBV30, the J call TRBJ1-5; D may be TRBD1 (6 bases). Trimming removed 4 bases at V and 7 bases at J, with 14 bases between. The CDR3 is 13 amino acids. The germline V gene has CDR1 GTSNPN and CDR2 SVGIG (reference sequence).

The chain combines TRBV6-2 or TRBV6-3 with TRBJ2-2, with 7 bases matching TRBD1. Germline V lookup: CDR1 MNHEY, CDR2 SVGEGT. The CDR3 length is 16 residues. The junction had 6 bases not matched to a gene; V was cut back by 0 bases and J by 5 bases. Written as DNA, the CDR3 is TGTGCCAGCAGTTACTCGAACGGCAGGGGGACCGGGGAGCTGTTTTTT. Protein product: CASSYSNGRGTGELFF.

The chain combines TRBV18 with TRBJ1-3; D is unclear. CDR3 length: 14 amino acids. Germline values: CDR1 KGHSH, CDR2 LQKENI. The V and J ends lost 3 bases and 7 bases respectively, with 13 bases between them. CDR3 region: CASSPREGLNTIYF. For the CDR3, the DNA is TGTGCCAGCTCACCCCGGGAAGGCCTCAACACCATATATTTT.

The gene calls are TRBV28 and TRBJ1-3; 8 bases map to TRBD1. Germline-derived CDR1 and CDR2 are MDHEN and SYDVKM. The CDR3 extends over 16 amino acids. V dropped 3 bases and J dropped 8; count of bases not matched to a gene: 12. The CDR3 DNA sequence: TGTGCCAGCAGTTTCCTGGACAGGGCAATAGGGCACACCATATATTTT. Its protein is CASSFLDRAIGHTIYF.

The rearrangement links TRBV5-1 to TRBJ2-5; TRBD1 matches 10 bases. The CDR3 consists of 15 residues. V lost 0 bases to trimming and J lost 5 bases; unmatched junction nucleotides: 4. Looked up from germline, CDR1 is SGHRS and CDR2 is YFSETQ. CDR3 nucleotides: TGCGCCAGCAGCTTGGGACAGGGGGCGGAGGAGACCCAGTACTTC. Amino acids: CASSLGQGAEETQYF.

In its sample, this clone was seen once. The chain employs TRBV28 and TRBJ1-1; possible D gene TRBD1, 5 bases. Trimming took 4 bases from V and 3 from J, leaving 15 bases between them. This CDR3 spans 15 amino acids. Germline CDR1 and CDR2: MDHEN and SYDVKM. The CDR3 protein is CASSWSGGLDTEAFF. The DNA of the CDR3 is TGTGCCAGCAGTTGGTCGGGGGGACTGGACACTGAAGCTTTCTTT.

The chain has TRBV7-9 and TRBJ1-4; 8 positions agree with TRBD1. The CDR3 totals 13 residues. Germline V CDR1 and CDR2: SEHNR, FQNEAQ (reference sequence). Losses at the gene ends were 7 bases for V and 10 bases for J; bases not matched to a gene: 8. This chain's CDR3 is CASIAGTGGKLFF. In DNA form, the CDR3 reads TGTGCCAGCATCGCGGGGACAGGTGGAAAACTGTTTTTT.

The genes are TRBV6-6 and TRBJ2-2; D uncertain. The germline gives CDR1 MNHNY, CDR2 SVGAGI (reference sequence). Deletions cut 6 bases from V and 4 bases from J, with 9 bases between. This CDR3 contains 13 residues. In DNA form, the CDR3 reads TGTGCCAGCAGCCAAACGAGCACCGGGGAGCTGTTTTTT. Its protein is CASSQTSTGELFF.

The CDR3 protein is CASSFMAALQADTQYF. CDR3 sequence (DNA): TGTGCCAGCAGCTTTATGGCAGCCCTTCAGGCAGATACGCAGTATTTT. This chain joins TRBV5-8 and TRBJ2-3; D is unresolved. This CDR3 has 16 residues. Germline V gene sequence: CDR1 SGHTS, CDR2 YDEGEE. Trimming took off 2 bases at V and 4 bases at J, with 17 bases between the two ends. The variable domain in full, with the rest retrieved from reference TRBV5-8 and TRBJ2-3, is EAGVTQSPTHLIKTRGQQATLRCSPISGHTSVYWYQQALGLGLQFLLWYDEGEERNRGNFPPRFSGRQFPNYSSELNVNALELEDSALYLCASSFMAALQADTQYFGPGTRLTVL.

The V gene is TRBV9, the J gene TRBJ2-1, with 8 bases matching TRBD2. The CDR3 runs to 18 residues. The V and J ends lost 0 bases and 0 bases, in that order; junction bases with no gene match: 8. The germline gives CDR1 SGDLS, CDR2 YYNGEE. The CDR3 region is CASSVVGGGPLSYNEQFF. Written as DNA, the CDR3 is TGTGCCAGCAGCGTAGTTGGCGGGGGGCCCCTCTCCTACAATGAGCAGTTCTTC.

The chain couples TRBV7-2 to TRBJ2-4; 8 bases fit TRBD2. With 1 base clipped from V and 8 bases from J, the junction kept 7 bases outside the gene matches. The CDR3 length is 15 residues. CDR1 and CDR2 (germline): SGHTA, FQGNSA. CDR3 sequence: CASSLVAGFLDIQYF. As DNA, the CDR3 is TGTGCCAGCAGCTTAGTAGCGGGATTTCTGGACATTCAGTACTTC. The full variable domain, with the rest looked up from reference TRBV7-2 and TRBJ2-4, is GAGVSQSPSNKVTEKGKDVELRCDPISGHTALYWYRQSLGQGLEFLIYFQGNSAPDKSGLPSDRFSAERTGGSVSTLTIQRTQQEDSAVYLCASSLVAGFLDIQYFGAGTRLSVL.

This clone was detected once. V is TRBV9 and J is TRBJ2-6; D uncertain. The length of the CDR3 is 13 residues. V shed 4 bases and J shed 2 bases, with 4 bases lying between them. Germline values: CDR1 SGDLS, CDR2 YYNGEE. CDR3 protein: CASSTAGANVLTF. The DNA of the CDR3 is TGTGCCAGCAGCACAGCTGGGGCCAACGTCCTGACTTTC.

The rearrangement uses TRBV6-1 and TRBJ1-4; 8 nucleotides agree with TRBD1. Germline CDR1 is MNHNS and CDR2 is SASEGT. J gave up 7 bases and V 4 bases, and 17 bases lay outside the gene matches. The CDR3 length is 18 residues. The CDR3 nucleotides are TGTGCCAGCAGTGCCGGGACAGGCCCATCGATCGGGACTGAAAAACTGTTTTTT. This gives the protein CASSAGTGPSIGTEKLFF.

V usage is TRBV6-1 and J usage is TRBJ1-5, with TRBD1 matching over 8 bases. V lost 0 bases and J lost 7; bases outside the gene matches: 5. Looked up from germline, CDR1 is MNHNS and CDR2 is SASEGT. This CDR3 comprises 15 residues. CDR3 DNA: TGTGCCAGCAGTGAAGCTCAGGGGGCGAACCAGCCCCAGCATTTT. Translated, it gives CASSEAQGANQPQHF.

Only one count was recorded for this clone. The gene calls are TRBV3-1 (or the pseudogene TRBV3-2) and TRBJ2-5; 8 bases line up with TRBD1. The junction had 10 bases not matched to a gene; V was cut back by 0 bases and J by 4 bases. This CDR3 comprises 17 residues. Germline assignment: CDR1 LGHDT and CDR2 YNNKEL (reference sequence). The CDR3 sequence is CASSQDTRRGRGETQYF. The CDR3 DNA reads TGTGCCAGCAGCCAAGACACCCGCAGGGGGCGAGGAGAGACCCAGTACTTC.

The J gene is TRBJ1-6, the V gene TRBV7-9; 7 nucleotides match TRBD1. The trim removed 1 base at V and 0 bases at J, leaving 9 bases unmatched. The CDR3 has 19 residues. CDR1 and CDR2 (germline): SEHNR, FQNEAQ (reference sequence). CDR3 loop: CASSLVPTGISSYNSPLHF. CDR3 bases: TGTGCCAGCAGCTTAGTCCCGACAGGGATTAGCTCCTATAATTCACCCCTCCACTTT.

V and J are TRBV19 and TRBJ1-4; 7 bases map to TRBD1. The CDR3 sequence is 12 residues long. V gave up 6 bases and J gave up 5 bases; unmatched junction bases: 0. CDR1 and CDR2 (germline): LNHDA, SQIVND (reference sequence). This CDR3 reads CASSRGNEKLFF. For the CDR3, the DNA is TGTGCCAGTAGCAGGGGGAATGAAAAACTGTTTTTT.

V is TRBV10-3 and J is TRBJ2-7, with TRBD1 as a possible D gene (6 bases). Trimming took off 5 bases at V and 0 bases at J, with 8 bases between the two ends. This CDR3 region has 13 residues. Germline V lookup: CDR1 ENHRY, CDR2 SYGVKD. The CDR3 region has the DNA TGTGCCATCAGTCGGACAGACTCCTACGAGCAGTACGTC. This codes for CAISRTDSYEQYV.

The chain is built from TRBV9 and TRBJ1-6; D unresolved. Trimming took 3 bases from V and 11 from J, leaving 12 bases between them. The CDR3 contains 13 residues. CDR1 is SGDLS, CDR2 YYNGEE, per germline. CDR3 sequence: CASSESQNTPLHF. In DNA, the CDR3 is TGTGCCAGCAGCGAATCACAGAATACACCCCTCCACTTT.

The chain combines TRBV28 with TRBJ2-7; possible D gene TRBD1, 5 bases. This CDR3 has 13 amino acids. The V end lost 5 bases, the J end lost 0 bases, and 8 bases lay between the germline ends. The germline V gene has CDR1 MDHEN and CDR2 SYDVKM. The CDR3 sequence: CASSIDSSYEQYV. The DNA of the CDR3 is TGTGCCAGCAGTATCGACAGCTCCTACGAGCAGTACGTC.